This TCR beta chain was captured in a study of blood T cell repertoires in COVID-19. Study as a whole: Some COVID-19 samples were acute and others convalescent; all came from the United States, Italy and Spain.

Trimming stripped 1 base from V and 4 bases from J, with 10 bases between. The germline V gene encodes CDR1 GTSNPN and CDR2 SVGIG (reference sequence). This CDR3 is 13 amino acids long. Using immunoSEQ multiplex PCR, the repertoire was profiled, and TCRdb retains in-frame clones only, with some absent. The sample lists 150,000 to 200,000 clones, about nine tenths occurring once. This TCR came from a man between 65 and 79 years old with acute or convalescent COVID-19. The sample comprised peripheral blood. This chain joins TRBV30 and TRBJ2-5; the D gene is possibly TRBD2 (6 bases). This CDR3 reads CAWSEGGRETQYF. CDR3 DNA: TGTGCCTGGAGTGAGGGAGGTAGAGAGACCCAGTACTTC.